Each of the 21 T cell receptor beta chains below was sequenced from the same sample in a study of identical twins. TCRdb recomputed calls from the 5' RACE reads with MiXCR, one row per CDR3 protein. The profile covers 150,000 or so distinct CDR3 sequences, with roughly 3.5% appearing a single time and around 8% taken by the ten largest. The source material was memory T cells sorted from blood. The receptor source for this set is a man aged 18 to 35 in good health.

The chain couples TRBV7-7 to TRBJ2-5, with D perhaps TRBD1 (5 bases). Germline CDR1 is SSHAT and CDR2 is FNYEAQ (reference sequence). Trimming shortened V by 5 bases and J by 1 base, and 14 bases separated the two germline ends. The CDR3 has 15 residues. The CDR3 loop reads CASSQVGRAQETQYF. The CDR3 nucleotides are TGTGCCAGCAGCCAAGTGGGCAGGGCCCAAGAGACCCAGTACTTC.

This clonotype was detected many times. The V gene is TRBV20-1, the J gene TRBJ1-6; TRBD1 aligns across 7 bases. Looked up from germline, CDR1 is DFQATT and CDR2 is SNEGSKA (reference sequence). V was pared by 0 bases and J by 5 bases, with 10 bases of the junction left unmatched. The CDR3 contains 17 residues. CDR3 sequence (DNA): TGCAGTGCTAGAGATCCAAGGATGGGGACAGATAATTCACCCCTCCACTTT. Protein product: CSARDPRMGTDNSPLHF.

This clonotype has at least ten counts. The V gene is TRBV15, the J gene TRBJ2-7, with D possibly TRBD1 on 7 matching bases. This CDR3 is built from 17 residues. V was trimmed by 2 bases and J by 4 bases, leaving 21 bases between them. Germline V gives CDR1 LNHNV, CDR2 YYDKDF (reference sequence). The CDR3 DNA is TGTGCCACCAGCAGAAGGAAGGGAGCACAGGGGAGGTACGAGCAGTACTTC. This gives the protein CATSRRKGAQGRYEQYF. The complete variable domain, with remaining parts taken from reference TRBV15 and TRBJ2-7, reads DAMVIQNPRYQVTQFGKPVTLSCSQTLNHNVMYWYQQKSSQAPKLLFHYYDKDFNNEADTPDNFQSRRPNTSFCFLDIRSPGLGDTAMYLCATSRRKGAQGRYEQYFGPGTRLTVT.

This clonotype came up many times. The CDR3 loop is CSARDYSNYGYTF. The CDR3 bases are TGCAGTGCTAGAGATTACAGTAACTATGGCTACACCTTC. This chain connects TRBV20-1 to TRBJ1-2; D is unclear. Germline CDR1 DFQATT, CDR2 SNEGSKA (reference sequence). V was pared by 0 bases and J by 1 base, with 6 bases between. The CDR3 runs 13 residues.

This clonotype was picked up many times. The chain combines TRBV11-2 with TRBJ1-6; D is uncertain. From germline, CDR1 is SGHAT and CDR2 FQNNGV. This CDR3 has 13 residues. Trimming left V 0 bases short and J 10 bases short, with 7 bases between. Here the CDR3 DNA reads TGTGCCAGCAGCTTAGATCGACGGTCACCCCTCCACTTT. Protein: CASSLDRRSPLHF.

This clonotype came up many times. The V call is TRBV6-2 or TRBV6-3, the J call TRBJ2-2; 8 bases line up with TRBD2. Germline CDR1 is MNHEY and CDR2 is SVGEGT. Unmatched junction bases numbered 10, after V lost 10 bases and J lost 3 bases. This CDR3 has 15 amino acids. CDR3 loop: CATTDARGDTGELFF. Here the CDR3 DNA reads TGTGCCACGACCGACGCGCGGGGGGACACCGGGGAGCTGTTTTTT.

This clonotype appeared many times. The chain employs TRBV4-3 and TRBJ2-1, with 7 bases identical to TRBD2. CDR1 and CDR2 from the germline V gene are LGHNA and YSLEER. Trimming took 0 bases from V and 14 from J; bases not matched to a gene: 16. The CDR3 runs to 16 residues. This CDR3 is CASSQDWGGAGRVEFF. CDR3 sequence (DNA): TGCGCCAGCAGCCAAGATTGGGGTGGAGCGGGAAGGGTCGAGTTCTTC.

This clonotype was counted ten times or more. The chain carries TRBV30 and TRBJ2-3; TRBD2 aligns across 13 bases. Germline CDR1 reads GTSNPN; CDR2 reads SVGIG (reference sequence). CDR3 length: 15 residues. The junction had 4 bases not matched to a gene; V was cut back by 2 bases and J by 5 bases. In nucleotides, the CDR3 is TGTGCCTGGAGTAGGACTAGCGGGAGAGTAGATACGCAGTATTTT. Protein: CAWSRTSGRVDTQYF.

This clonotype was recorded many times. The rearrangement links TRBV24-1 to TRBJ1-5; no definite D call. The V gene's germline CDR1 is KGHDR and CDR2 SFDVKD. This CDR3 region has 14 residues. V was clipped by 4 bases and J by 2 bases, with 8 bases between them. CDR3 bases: TGTGCCACCAGTGACGGGCTGGGCAATCAGCCCCAGCATTTT. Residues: CATSDGLGNQPQHF.

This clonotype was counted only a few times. In DNA form, the CDR3 reads TGCAGTGCTAGAGATGCGGACCTAGGGGCAGGAGATACGCAGTATTTT. This encodes CSARDADLGAGDTQYF. The chain combines TRBV20-1 with TRBJ2-3, with a possible D match to TRBD1 (5 bases). This CDR3 spans 16 amino acids. With 0 bases removed from V and 5 bases from J, the gap between germline ends came to 18 bases. The germline CDR1 and CDR2 sequences are DFQATT and SNEGSKA (reference sequence).

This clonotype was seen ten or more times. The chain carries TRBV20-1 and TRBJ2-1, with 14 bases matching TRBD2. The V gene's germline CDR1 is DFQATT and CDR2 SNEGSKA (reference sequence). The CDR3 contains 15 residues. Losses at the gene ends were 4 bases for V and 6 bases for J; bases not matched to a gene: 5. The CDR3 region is CSAIPGTSGSNEQFF. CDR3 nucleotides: TGCAGTGCTATCCCCGGGACTAGCGGGAGCAATGAGCAGTTCTTC.

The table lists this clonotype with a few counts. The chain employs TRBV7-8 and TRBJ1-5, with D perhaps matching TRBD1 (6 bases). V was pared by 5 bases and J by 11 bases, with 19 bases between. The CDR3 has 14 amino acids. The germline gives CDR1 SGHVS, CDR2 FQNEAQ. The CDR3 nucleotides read TGTGCCAGCAGCCTCCTACAGGGACAAGGGGCCCAGCATTTT. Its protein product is CASSLLQGQGAQHF.

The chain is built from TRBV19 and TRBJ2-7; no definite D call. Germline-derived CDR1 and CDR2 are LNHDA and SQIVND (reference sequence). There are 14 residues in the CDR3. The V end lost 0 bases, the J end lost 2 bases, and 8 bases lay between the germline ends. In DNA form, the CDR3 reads TGTGCCAGTAGTATAGATGCAGGCCCCTACGAGCAGTACTTC. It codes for CASSIDAGPYEQYF.

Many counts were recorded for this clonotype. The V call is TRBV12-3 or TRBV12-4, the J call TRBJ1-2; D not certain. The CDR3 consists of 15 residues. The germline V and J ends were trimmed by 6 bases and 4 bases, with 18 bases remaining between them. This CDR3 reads CASSPRRKEGYGYTF. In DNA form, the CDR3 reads TGTGCCAGCAGCCCCAGGAGGAAGGAGGGCTATGGCTACACCTTC.

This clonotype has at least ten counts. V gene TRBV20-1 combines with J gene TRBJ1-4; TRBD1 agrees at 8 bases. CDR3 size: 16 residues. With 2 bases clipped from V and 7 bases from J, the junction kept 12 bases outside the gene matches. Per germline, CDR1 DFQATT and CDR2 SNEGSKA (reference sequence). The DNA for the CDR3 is TGCAGTGCTAGATCTATAGGGACAGGCGAGGGTGAAAAACTGTTTTTT. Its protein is CSARSIGTGEGEKLFF.

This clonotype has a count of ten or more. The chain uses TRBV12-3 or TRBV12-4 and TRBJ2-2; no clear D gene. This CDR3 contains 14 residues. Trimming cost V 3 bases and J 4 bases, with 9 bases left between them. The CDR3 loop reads CASSFRAGTGELFF. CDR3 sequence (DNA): TGTGCCAGCAGTTTCCGGGCTGGCACCGGGGAGCTGTTTTTT.

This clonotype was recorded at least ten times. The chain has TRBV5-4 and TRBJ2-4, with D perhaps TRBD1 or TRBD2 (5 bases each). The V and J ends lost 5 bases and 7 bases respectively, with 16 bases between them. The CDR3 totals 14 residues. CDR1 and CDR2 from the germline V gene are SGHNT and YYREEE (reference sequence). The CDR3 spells CASSPRGRRNIQYF. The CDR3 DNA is TGTGCCAGCAGTCCGAGGGGCAGGCGGAACATTCAGTACTTC. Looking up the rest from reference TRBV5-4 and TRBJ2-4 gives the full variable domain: ETGVTQSPTHLIKTRGQQVTLRCSSQSGHNTVSWYQQALGQGPQFIFQYYREEENGRGNFPPRFSGLQFPNYSSELNVNALELDDSALYLCASSPRGRRNIQYFGAGTRLSVL.

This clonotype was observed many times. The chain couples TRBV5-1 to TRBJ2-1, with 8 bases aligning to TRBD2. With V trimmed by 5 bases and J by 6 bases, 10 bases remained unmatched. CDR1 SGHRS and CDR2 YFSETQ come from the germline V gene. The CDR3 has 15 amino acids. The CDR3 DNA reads TGCGCCAGCAGTAAACGGGGGGGCGACGTCAATGAGCAGTTCTTC. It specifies CASSKRGGDVNEQFF.

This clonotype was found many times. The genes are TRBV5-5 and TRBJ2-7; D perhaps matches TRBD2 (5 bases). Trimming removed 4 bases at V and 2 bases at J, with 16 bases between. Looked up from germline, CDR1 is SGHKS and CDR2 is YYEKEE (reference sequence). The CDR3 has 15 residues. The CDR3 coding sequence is TGTGCCAGCAGCCACTTACCGGACTTACCCTACGAGCAGTACGTC. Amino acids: CASSHLPDLPYEQYV.

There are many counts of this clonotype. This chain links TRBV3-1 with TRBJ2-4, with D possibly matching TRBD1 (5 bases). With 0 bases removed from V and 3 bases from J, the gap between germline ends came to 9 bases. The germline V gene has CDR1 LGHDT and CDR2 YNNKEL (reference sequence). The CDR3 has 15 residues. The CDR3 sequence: CASSQDLGDKNIQYF. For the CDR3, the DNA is TGTGCCAGCAGCCAAGATTTAGGGGACAAAAACATTCAGTACTTC.

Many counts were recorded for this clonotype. The DNA of the CDR3 is TGCAGTGCTTACCGGGACAGGGGTGGCAAAAACATTCAGTACTTC. Translated: CSAYRDRGGKNIQYF. The V and J genes are TRBV20-1 and TRBJ2-4, with 10 nucleotides matching TRBD1. The germline V gene has CDR1 DFQATT and CDR2 SNEGSKA (reference sequence). With V trimmed by 5 bases and J by 3 bases, 7 bases remained unmatched. CDR3 length: 15 residues.